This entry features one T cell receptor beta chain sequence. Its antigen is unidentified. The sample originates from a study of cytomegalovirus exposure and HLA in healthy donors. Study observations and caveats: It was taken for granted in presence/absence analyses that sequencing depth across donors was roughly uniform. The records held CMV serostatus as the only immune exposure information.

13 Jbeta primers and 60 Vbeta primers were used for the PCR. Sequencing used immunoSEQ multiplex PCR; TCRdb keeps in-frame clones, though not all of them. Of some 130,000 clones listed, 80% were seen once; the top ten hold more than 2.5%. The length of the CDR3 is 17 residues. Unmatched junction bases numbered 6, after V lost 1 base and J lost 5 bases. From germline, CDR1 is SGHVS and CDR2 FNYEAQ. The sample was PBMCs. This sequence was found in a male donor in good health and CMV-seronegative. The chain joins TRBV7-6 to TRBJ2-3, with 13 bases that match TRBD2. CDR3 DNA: TGTGCCAGCAGCTTAGTTCGGACTAGCGGGGGTATAGATACGCAGTATTTT. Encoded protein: CASSLVRTSGGIDTQYF.